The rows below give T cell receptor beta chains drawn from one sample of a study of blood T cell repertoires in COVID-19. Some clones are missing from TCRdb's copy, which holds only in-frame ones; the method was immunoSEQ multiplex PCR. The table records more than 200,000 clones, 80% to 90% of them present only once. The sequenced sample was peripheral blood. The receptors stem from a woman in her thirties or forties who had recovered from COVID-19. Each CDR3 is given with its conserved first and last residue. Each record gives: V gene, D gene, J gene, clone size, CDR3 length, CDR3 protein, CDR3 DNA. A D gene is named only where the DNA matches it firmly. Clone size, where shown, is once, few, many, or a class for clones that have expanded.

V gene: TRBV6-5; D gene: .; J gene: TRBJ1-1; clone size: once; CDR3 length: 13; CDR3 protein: CATSLDSSTEAFF; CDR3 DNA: TGTGCCACCTCCTTGGACAGTAGCACTGAAGCTTTCTTT
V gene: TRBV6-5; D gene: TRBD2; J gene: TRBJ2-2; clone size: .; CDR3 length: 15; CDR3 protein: CASRTGGGGTGELFF; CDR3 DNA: TGTGCCAGCAGAACCGGCGGGGGAGGTACCGGGGAGCTGTTTTTT
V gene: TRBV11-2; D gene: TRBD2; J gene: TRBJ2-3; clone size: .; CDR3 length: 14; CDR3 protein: CASSLASGGAAQYF; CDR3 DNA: TGTGCCAGCAGCTTGGCTAGCGGGGGGGCCGCGCAGTATTTT
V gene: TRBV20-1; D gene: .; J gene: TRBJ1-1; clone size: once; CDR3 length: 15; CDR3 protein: CSASIQGRILTEAFF; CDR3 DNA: TGCAGTGCTAGTATACAGGGCAGGATACTCACTGAAGCTTTCTTT
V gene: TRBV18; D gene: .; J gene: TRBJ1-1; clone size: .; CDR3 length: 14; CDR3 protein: CASSPSAGVNEAFF; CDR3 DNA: TGTGCCAGCTCACCATCCGCAGGGGTCAATGAAGCTTTCTTT
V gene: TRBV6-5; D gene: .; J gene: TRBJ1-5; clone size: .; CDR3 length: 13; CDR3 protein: CAAGYDFHQPQHF; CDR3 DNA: TGTGCTGCGGGGTATGATTTCCATCAGCCCCAGCATTTT
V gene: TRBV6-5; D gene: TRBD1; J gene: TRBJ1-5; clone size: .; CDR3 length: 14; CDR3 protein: CASSYSQGNQPQHF; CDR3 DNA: TGTGCCAGCAGTTACTCACAGGGGAATCAGCCCCAGCATTTT
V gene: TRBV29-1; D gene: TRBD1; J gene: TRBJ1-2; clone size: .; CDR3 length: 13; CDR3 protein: CSVAFQGAGSYTF; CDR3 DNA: TGCAGCGTTGCGTTTCAGGGGGCGGGTAGCTACACCTTC
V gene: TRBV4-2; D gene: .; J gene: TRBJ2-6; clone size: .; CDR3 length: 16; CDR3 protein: CASSQELTLRANVLTF; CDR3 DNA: TGTGCCAGCAGCCAAGAACTGACATTACGGGCCAACGTCCTGACTTTC
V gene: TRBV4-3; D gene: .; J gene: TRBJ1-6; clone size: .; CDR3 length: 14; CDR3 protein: CASSQESGNSPLHF; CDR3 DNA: TGCGCCAGCAGCCAAGAATCGGGGAATTCACCCCTCCACTTT
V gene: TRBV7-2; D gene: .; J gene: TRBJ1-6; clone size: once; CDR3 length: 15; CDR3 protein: CASSLFGFGDSPLHF; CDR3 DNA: TGTGCCAGCAGCTTATTTGGGTTTGGAGATTCACCCCTCCACTTT
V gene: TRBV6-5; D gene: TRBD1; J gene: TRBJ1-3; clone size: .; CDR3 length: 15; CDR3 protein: CASRLQGPAGNTIYF; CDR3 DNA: TGTGCCAGCAGACTACAGGGGCCAGCTGGAAACACCATATATTTT
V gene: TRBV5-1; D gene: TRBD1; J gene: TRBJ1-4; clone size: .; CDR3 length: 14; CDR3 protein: CASSSGTGGEKLFF; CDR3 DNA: TGCGCCAGCAGCTCCGGGACAGGGGGTGAAAAACTGTTTTTT
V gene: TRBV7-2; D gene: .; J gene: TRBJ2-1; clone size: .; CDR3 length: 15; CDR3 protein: CASRLAGTPSNEQFF; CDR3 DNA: TGTGCCAGCAGACTCGCCGGGACTCCGTCAAATGAGCAGTTCTTC
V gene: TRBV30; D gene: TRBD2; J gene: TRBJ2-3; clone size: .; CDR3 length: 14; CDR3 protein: CAWSVAGVTDTQYF; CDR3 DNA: TGTGCCTGGAGTGTAGCGGGGGTCACAGATACGCAGTATTTT
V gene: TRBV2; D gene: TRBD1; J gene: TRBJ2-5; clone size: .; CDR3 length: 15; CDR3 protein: CASSDVTGATETQYF; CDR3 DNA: TGTGCCAGCAGCGACGTCACAGGGGCTACGGAGACCCAGTACTTC
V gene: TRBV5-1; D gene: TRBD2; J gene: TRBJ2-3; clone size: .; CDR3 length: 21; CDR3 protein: CASSLDGGGWTNRKWTDTQYF; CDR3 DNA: TGCGCCAGCAGCTTGGACGGCGGGGGTTGGACGAACCGAAAGTGGACAGATACGCAGTATTTT
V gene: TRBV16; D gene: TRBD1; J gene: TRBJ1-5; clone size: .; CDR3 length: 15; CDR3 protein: CASSQWGQGSQPQHF; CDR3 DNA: TGTGCCAGCAGCCAATGGGGACAGGGGAGTCAGCCCCAGCATTTT
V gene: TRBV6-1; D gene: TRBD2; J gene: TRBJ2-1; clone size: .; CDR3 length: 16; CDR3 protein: CASSEWRGSSYNEQFF; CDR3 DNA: TGTGCCAGCAGTGAATGGCGGGGGAGCTCCTACAATGAGCAGTTCTTC
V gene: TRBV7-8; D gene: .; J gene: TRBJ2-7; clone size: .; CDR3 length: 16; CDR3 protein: CASSLGAGRSLGKQYF; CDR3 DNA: TGTGCCAGCAGCTTAGGGGCCGGCAGAAGTTTGGGCAAGCAGTACTTC
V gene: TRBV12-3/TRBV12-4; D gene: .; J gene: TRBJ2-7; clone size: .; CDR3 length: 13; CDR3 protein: CASSLMQGHEQYF; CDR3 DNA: TGTGCCAGCAGTTTAATGCAGGGCCACGAGCAGTACTTC
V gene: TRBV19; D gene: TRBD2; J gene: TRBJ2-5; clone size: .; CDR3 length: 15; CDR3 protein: CASSTRTSGGQTQYF; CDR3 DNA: TGTGCCAGTAGTACACGGACTAGCGGGGGACAGACCCAGTACTTC
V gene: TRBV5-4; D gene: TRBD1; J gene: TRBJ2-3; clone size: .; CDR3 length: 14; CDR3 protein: CASSFGQATDTQYF; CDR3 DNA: TGTGCCAGCAGCTTCGGACAGGCCACAGATACGCAGTATTTT
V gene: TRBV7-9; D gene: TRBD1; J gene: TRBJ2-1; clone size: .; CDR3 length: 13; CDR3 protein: CASSPTGYNEQFF; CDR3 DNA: TGTGCCAGCAGCCCGACAGGGTATAATGAGCAGTTCTTC
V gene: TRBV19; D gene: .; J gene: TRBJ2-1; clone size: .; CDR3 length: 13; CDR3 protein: CASSIDRGTEQFF; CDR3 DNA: TGTGCCAGTAGTATAGACCGCGGGACGGAGCAGTTCTTC
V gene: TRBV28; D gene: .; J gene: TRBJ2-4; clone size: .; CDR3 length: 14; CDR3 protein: CASSLSLAKNIQYF; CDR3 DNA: TGTGCCAGCAGTTTATCACTAGCCAAAAACATTCAGTACTTC
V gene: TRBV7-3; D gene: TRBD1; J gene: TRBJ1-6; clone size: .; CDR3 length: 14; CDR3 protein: CASSFGQGARPLHF; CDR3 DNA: TGTGCCAGCAGCTTCGGACAGGGGGCAAGACCCCTCCACTTT
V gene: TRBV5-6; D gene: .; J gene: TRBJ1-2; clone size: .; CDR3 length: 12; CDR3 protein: CASRQGTGGYTF; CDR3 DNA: TGTGCCAGCAGACAGGGCACGGGGGGCTACACCTTC
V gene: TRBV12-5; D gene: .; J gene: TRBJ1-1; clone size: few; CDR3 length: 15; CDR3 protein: CASGLGDGGGDEAFF; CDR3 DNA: TGTGCTAGTGGTTTGGGAGATGGGGGAGGGGATGAAGCTTTCTTT
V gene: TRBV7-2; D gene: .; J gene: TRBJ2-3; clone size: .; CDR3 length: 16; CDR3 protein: CASSLAGANGADTQYF; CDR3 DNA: TGTGCCAGCAGCTTAGCGGGGGCCAACGGAGCAGATACGCAGTATTTT
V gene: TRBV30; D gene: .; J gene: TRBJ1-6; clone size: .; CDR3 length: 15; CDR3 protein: CAWSVRHLGSAPLHF; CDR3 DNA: TGTGCCTGGAGTGTAAGGCACCTAGGGAGCGCACCCCTCCACTTT
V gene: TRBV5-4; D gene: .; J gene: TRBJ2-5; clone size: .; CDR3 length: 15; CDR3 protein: CASGDPRQNQETQYF; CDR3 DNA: TGTGCCAGCGGCGATCCCCGACAGAACCAAGAGACCCAGTACTTC
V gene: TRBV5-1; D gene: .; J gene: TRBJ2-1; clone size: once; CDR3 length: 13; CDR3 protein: CASSLQVDNEQFF; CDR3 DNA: TGCGCCAGCAGCTTACAGGTCGACAATGAGCAGTTCTTC
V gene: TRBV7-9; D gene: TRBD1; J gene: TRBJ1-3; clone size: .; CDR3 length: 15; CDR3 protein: CASTSRDSSGNTIYF; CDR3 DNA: TGTGCCAGCACCTCACGGGACAGCTCTGGAAACACCATATATTTT
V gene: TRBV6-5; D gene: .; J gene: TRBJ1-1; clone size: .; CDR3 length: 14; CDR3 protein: CASSYSSRNTEAFF; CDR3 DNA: TGTGCCAGCAGTTACTCGAGTAGGAACACTGAAGCTTTCTTT
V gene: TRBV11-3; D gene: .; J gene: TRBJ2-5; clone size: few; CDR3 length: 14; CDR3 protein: CASSPDYGQETQYF; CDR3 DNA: TGTGCCAGCAGCCCAGATTATGGCCAAGAGACCCAGTACTTC
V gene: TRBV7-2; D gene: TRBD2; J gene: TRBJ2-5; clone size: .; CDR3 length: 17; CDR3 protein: CASSLRGSGGYQETQYF; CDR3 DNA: TGTGCCAGCAGCTTAAGGGGTAGCGGGGGTTACCAAGAGACCCAGTACTTC
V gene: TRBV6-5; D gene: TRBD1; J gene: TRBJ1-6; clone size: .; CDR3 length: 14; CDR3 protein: CASSPETGHSPLHF; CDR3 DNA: TGTGCCAGCAGTCCTGAGACAGGGCATTCACCCCTCCACTTT
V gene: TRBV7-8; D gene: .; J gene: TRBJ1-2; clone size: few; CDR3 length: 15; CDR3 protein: CASSPSSGQYYGYTF; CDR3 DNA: TGTGCCAGCAGCCCGAGCTCTGGACAGTACTATGGCTACACCTTC
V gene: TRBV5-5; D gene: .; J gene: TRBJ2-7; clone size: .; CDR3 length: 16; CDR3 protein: CASSSQKHAGAYEQYF; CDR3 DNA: TGTGCCAGCAGCTCACAGAAGCATGCAGGGGCCTACGAGCAGTACTTC
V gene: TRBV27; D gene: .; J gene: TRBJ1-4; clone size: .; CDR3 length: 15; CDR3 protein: CASSFRQATNEKLFF; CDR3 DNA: TGTGCCAGCAGTTTCCGACAGGCAACTAATGAAAAACTGTTTTTT
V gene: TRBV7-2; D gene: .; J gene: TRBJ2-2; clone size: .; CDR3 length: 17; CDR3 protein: CASSPGGRGRFTGELFF; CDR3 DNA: TGTGCCAGCAGCCCTGGCGGCCGGGGGAGGTTCACCGGGGAGCTGTTTTTT
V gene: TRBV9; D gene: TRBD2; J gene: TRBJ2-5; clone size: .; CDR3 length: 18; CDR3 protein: CASSVATEGSGGAVSQYF; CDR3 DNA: TGTGCCAGCAGCGTAGCTACGGAGGGTAGCGGGGGAGCTGTATCCCAGTACTTC
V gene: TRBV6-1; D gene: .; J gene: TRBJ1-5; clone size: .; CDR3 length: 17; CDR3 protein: CASSESWDNYSNQPQHF; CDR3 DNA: TGTGCCAGCAGTGAATCCTGGGACAACTATAGCAATCAGCCCCAGCATTTT
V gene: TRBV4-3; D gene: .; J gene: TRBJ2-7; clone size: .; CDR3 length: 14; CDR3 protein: CASSQGTVGYEQYF; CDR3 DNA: TGCGCCAGCAGCCAAGGGACAGTTGGCTACGAGCAGTACTTC
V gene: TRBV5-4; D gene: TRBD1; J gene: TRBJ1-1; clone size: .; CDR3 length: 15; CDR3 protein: CASSLGGQGADEAFF; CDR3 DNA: TGTGCCAGCAGCTTGGGGGGACAGGGAGCCGATGAAGCTTTCTTT
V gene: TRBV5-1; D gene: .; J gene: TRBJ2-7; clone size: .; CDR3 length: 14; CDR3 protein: CASSLLQGFYEQYF; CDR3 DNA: TGCGCCAGCAGCTTACTACAGGGATTCTACGAGCAGTACTTC
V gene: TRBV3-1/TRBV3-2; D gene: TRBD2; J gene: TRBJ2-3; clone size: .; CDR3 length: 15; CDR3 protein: CASSRLAEITDTQYF; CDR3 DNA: TGTGCCAGCAGCCGACTAGCGGAGATCACAGATACGCAGTATTTT
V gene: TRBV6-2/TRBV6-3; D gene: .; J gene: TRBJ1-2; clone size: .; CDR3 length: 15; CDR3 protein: CASSQPPNRVSGYTF; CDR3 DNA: TGTGCCAGCAGCCAACCACCCAACAGGGTCAGTGGCTACACCTTC
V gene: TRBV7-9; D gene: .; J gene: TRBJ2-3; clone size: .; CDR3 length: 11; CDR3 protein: CASSVQGPQYF; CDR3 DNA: TGTGCCAGCAGCGTACAGGGCCCGCAGTATTTT
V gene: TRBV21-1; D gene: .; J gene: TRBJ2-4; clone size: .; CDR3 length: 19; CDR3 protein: CAISSRPGQSTGAKNIQYF; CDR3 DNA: TGTGCCATCAGCTCGCGACCGGGACAGTCAACTGGGGCCAAAAACATTCAGTACTTC